Listed here are 21 T cell receptor beta chains from one sample, sequenced in a study of blood T cell repertoires in COVID-19. Clones were read by immunoSEQ multiplex PCR, and TCRdb kept only the in-frame ones, dropping some. The data hold 200,000 to 250,000 clones, with just over 85% observed a single time. The sequenced sample consisted of peripheral blood. The receptors were sampled from an elderly man with acute or convalescent COVID-19.

This chain uses TRBV7-2 with TRBJ1-5, with D tentatively TRBD1 (5 bases). The germline gives CDR1 SGHTA, CDR2 FQGNSA. This CDR3 comprises 16 residues. V shed 3 bases and J shed 4 bases, with 16 bases lying between them. For the CDR3, the DNA is TGTGCCAGCAGCTTGGGAGGGGCCACTTTAAATCAGCCCCAGCATTTT. Amino acids: CASSLGGATLNQPQHF.

The CDR3 DNA follows: TGTGCCAGCTCACCACCGGGGTTCGGAGGGGGCGATCGGTATGGCTACACCTTC. It is translated as CASSPPGFGGGDRYGYTF. The rearrangement joins TRBV18 to TRBJ1-2, with 7 bases fitting TRBD1. V trimming: 0 bases; J trimming: 5 bases; junction bases outside the gene matches: 15. The CDR3 runs to 18 residues. Germline V gives CDR1 KGHSH, CDR2 LQKENI.

The rearrangement uses TRBV18 and TRBJ1-1; D possibly corresponds to TRBD1 (5 bases). Germline lookup yields CDR1 KGHSH and CDR2 LQKENI. Trimming left V 3 bases short and J 4 bases short, with 18 bases between. This CDR3 region has 16 residues. CDR3 coding DNA: TGTGCCAGCTCACCGTGGGACTCCATAGCAAGCACTGAAGCTTTCTTT. Protein sequence: CASSPWDSIASTEAFF.

This clone has just one count. The chain links TRBV7-9 to TRBJ1-1, with D perhaps TRBD1 (5 bases). V was shortened by 2 bases and J by 4 bases, with 14 bases between the two germline ends. This CDR3 is built from 15 residues. CDR1 is SEHNR, CDR2 FQNEAQ, per germline (reference sequence). This chain's CDR3 is CASSLLQGRPTEAFF. The CDR3 DNA is TGTGCCAGCAGCTTACTTCAGGGCAGGCCCACTGAAGCTTTCTTT.

The chain uses TRBV5-4 and TRBJ1-5; D uncertain. Looked up from germline, CDR1 is SGHNT and CDR2 is YYREEE (reference sequence). The CDR3 totals 13 residues. The V end lost 0 bases, the J end lost 4 bases, and 5 bases lay between the germline ends. The CDR3 nucleotides read TGTGCCAGCAGCTTGGACAGAAATCAGCCCCAGCATTTT. Protein product: CASSLDRNQPQHF.

The chain employs TRBV21-1 and TRBJ2-5; the tabulated D call, TRBD1, remains unverified against the DNA. TRBV21-1 is tagged as a pseudogene. The CDR3 sequence is 15 residues long. CDR3 sequence (DNA): TGTGCCAGCAGCAAAAAATGGGGCCATCCGGAGACCCAGTACTTC. Translating it yields CASSKKWGHPETQYF.

The CDR3 loop reads CASKWGGGDQPQHF. Here the CDR3 DNA reads TGTGCCAGCAAATGGGGAGGGGGGGATCAGCCCCAGCATTTT. This chain uses TRBV2 with TRBJ1-5, with D possibly being TRBD1 (6 bases). In germline, CDR1 is SNHLY, CDR2 FYNNEI. V was shortened by 7 bases and J by 5 bases, with 15 bases between the two germline ends. This CDR3 spans 14 amino acids.

This chain links TRBV19 with TRBJ1-6; 8 nucleotides line up with TRBD1. The CDR3 loop spans 14 amino acids. The V segment lost 5 bases and the J segment 10 bases; nucleotides outside the gene matches: 7. Germline V gene sequence: CDR1 LNHDA, CDR2 SQIVND (reference sequence). Written as DNA, the CDR3 is TGTGCCAGTAGTGCAACAGGGGGAAACTCACCCCTCCACTTT. Its translation: CASSATGGNSPLHF. Variable domain in full (rest from reference TRBV19 and TRBJ1-6): DGGITQSPKYLFRKEGQNVTLSCEQNLNHDAMYWYRQDPGQGLRLIYYSQIVNDFQKGDIAEGYSVSREKKESFPLTVTSAQKNPTAFYLCASSATGGNSPLHFGNGTRLTVT.

CDR3 loop: CASSLEAHGLFF. DNA for the CDR3: TGTGCCAGCAGTTTAGAAGCGCACGGGCTGTTTTTT. The chain uses TRBV28 and TRBJ1-4; no clear D gene. This CDR3 comprises 12 residues. Trimming removed 2 bases at V and 14 bases at J, with 12 bases between. The germline V gene has CDR1 MDHEN and CDR2 SYDVKM.

As for this clone: Distinct nucleotide sequences in the sample also encode this CDR3. The chain joins TRBV7-9 to TRBJ1-1; no reliable D call. The germline V gene has CDR1 SEHNR and CDR2 FQNEAQ (reference sequence). The CDR3 runs to 14 residues. The V end was cut by 1 base, the J end by 1 base, with 7 bases between. Here the CDR3 DNA reads TGTGCCAGCAGCTTAGGAGGCGGGAACACTGAAGCTTTCTTT. This encodes CASSLGGGNTEAFF.

The chain has TRBV4-1 and TRBJ2-7; 15 bases match TRBD2. The germline gives CDR1 MGHRA, CDR2 YSYEKL. The CDR3 sequence is 16 residues long. The V and J ends lost 1 base and 3 bases, in that order; junction bases with no gene match: 1. CDR3 DNA sequence: TGCGCCAGCAGCCAAGGGACTAGCGGGAGGGTCTACGAGCAGTACTTC. It yields the protein CASSQGTSGRVYEQYF.

This sequence joins TRBV6-5 and TRBJ2-3; D is uncertain. Germline CDR1 and CDR2: MNHEY and SVGAGI. The CDR3 is 12 residues long. Trimming removed 2 bases at V and 5 bases at J, with 5 bases between. CDR3 loop: CASSYGLDTQYF. The CDR3 DNA is TGTGCCAGCAGTTACGGGCTAGATACGCAGTATTTT.

The genes are TRBV19 and TRBJ1-5; a weak D match, TRBD1 (5 bases). CDR1 is LNHDA and CDR2 is SQIVND in the germline V gene (reference sequence). The V and J ends lost 5 bases and 7 bases respectively, with 18 bases between them. The CDR3 covers 15 residues. The CDR3 DNA follows: TGTGCCAGTAGTGCCTCTGACAGTACTATCCAGCCCCAGCATTTT. Translation: CASSASDSTIQPQHF.

The sample holds a few counts of this clone. V and J are TRBV19 and TRBJ2-7, with unresolved D. This CDR3 has 11 amino acids. Germline V gene sequence: CDR1 LNHDA, CDR2 SQIVND (reference sequence). Trimming removed 5 bases at V and 5 bases at J, with 7 bases between. The CDR3 region has the DNA TGTGCCAGTAGTCCAGGCGACGAGCAGTACTTC. Protein: CASSPGDEQYF.

The chain carries TRBV28 and TRBJ2-6; 7 bases line up with TRBD1. The germline CDR1 and CDR2 sequences are MDHEN and SYDVKM. The CDR3 covers 16 residues. J was trimmed by 0 bases and V by 6 bases; bases with no gene match: 5. Here the CDR3 reads CASRKGQLSGANVLTF. CDR3 nucleotides: TGTGCCAGCAGGAAGGGACAGCTCTCTGGGGCCAACGTCCTGACTTTC. Together with reference TRBV28 and TRBJ2-6, the CDR3 gives the full variable domain: DVKVTQSSRYLVKRTGEKVFLECVQDMDHENMFWYRQDPGLGLRLIYFSYDVKMKEKGDIPEGYSVSREKKERFSLILESASTNQTSMYLCASRKGQLSGANVLTFGAGSRLTVL.

CDR3 nucleotides: TGTGCCAGCAGGATAAGCTCCCACACAGATACGCAGTATTTT. Amino acids: CASRISSHTDTQYF. The rearrangement uses TRBV7-9 and TRBJ2-3; D not certain. This CDR3 region has 14 residues. The V and J ends lost 6 bases and 2 bases respectively, with 12 bases between them. Germline V gene data show CDR1 as SEHNR and CDR2 as FQNEAQ (reference sequence).

The chain recombines TRBV28 with TRBJ2-7, with D tentatively TRBD2 (5 bases). The CDR3 has 12 residues. The V gene lost 6 bases and the J gene lost 3 bases, with 9 bases spanning the gap. The germline gives CDR1 MDHEN, CDR2 SYDVKM. The CDR3 loop is CASSLTSYEQYF. CDR3 sequence (DNA): TGTGCCAGCAGCCTTACTAGCTACGAGCAGTACTTC.

The chain is built from TRBV2 and TRBJ2-1; 9 nucleotides align to TRBD2. Germline V gene sequence: CDR1 SNHLY, CDR2 FYNNEI. CDR3 length: 15 residues. V lost 3 bases, J lost 8 bases, and 8 bases stayed unmatched. The CDR3 sequence is CASSEEAGGPYEQFF. CDR3 in DNA: TGTGCCAGCAGTGAGGAGGCGGGAGGGCCTTATGAGCAGTTCTTC.

This chain links TRBV11-2 with TRBJ1-4, with D possibly TRBD1 on 6 matching bases. The CDR3 consists of 16 residues. CDR1 is SGHAT and CDR2 is FQNNGV in the germline V gene. V lost 4 bases and J lost 2, with 14 bases in between. CDR3 bases: TGTGCCAGCAGCTCCGAAGTCGGACAGACTAATGAAAAACTGTTTTTT. This encodes CASSSEVGQTNEKLFF.

This clone has just a few counts. The CDR3, as DNA: TGTGCCAGCAGCCCGAGGACAGGGGGAATTCTTAATTCACCCCTCCACTTT. Translated, it gives CASSPRTGGILNSPLHF. This sequence joins TRBV14 and TRBJ1-6; TRBD1 agrees at 10 bases. Germline loops: CDR1 SGHDN, CDR2 FVKESK. V shed 4 bases and J 6 bases; nucleotides not matched to a gene: 9. This CDR3 contains 17 residues.

The rearrangement links TRBV7-9 to TRBJ2-5, with 8 bases identical to TRBD1. Losses at the gene ends were 4 bases for V and 5 bases for J; bases not matched to a gene: 6. The V gene's germline CDR1 is SEHNR and CDR2 FQNEAQ (reference sequence). The CDR3 consists of 14 residues. CDR3: CASSYGQGAETQYF. The CDR3 coding sequence is TGTGCCAGCAGCTACGGACAGGGTGCGGAGACCCAGTACTTC.